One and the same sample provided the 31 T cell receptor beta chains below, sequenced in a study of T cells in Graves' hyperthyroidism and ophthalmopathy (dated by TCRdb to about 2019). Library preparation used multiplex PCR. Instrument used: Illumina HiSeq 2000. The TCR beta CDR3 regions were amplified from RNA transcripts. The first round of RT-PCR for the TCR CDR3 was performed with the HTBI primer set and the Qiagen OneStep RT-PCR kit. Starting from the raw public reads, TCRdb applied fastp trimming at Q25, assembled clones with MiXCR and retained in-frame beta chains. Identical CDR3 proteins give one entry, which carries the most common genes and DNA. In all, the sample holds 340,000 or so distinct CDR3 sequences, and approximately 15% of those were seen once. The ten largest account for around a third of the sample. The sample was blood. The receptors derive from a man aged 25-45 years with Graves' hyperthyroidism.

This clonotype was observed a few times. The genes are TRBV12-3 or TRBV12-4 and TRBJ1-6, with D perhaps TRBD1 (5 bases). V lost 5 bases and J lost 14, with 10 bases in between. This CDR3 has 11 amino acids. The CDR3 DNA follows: TGTGCCAGCAGTAATAGAGGGGCCCTCCACTTT. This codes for CASSNRGALHF.

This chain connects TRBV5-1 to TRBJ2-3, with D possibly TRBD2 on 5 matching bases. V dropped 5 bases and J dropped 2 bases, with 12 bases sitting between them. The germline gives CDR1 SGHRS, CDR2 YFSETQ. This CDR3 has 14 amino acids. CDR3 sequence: CASRPRRDTDTQYF. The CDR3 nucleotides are TGCGCCAGCAGGCCAAGACGGGACACAGATACGCAGTATTTT.

Written as DNA, the CDR3 is TGCGCCAGCATGGAAGACAATGAGCAGTTCTTC. Its translation is CASMEDNEQFF. The chain employs TRBV10-2 and TRBJ2-1, with D unclear. The CDR3 covers 11 residues. V was shortened by 7 bases and J by 5 bases, with 6 bases between the two germline ends. Germline loops: CDR1 WSHSY, CDR2 SAAADI.

CDR3 bases: TGTGCCAGCAGCTTCGGGGGGGAGGAGACCCAGTACTTC. Protein sequence: CASSFGGEETQYF. The V gene is TRBV5-5, the J gene TRBJ2-5; TRBD2 aligns across 8 bases. The trim removed 2 bases at V and 5 bases at J, leaving 2 bases unmatched. In germline, CDR1 is SGHKS, CDR2 YYEKEE (reference sequence). This CDR3 is built from 13 residues.

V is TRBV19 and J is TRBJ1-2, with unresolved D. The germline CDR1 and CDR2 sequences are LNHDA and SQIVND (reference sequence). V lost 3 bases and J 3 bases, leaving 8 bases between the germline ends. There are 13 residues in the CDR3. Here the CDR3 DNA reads TGTGCCAGTAGTATGCGACCAGACTATGGCTACACCTTC. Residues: CASSMRPDYGYTF.

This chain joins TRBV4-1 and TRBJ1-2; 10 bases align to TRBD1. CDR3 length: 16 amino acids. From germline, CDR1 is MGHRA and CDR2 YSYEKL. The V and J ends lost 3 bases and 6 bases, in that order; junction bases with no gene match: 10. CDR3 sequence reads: CASSQAGTGDPHGYTF. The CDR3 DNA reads TGCGCCAGCAGCCAGGCCGGGACAGGGGACCCGCATGGCTACACCTTC.

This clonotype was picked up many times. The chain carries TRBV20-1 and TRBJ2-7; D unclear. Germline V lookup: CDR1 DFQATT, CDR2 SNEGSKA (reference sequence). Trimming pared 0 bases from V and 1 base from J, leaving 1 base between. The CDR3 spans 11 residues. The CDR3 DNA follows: TGCAGTGCTAGAGAGTCCTACGAGCAGTACTTC. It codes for CSARESYEQYF.

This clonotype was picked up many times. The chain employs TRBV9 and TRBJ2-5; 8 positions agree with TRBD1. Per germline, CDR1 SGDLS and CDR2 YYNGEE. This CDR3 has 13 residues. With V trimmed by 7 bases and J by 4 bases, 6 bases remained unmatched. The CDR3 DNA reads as TGTGCCAGCGCCGGGCAGGGGGCAGAGACCCAGTACTTC. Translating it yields CASAGQGAETQYF.

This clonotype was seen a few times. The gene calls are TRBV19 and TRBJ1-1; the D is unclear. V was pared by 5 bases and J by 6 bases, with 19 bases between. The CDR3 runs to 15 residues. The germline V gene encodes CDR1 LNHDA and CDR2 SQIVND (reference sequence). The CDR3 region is CASSPTPSMYPEAFF. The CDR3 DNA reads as TGTGCCAGTAGTCCCACCCCCTCAATGTACCCTGAAGCTTTCTTT.

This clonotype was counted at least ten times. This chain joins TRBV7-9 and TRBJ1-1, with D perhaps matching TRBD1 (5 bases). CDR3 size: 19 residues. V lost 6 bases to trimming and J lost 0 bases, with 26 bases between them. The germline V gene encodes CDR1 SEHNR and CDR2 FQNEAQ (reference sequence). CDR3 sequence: CASSTLTGGPRGMNTEAFF. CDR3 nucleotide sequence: TGTGCCAGCAGTACCCTTACTGGTGGCCCTAGGGGAATGAACACTGAAGCTTTCTTT.

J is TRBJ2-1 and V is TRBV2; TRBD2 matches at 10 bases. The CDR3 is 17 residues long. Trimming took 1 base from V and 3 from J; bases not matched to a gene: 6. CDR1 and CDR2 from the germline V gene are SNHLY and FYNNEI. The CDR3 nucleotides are TGTGCCAGCAGTGAAGGGTCGGCTAGCGGGAGCTACAATGAGCAGTTCTTC. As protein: CASSEGSASGSYNEQFF.

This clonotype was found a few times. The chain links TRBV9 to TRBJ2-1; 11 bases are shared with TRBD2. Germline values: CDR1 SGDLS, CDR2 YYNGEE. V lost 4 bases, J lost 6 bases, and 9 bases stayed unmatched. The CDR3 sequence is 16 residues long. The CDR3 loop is CASSPSGLAVGNEQFF. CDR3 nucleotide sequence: TGTGCCAGCAGCCCCTCGGGACTAGCGGTCGGCAATGAGCAGTTCTTC.

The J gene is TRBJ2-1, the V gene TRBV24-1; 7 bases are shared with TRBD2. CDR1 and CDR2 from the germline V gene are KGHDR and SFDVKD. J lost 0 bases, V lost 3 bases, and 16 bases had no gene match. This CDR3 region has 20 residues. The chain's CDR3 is CATSDADSRGAGASYNEQFF. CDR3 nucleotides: TGTGCCACCAGTGATGCAGATTCCCGCGGGGCGGGAGCCTCCTACAATGAGCAGTTCTTC.

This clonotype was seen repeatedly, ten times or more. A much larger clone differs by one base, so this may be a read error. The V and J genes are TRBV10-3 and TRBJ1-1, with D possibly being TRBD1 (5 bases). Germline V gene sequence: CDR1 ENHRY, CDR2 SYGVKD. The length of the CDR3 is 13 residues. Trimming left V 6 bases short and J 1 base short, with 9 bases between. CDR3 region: CAIRGTANTEAFF. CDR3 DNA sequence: TGTGCCATCAGGGGGACGGCGAACACTGAAGCTTTCTTT.

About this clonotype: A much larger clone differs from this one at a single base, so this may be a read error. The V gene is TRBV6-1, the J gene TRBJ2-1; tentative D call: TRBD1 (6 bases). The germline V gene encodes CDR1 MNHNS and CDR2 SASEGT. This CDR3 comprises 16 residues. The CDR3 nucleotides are TGTGTCAGCAGTGAATGGGCACAGGGAACCTACAATGAGCAGTTCTTC. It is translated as CVSSEWAQGTYNEQFF.

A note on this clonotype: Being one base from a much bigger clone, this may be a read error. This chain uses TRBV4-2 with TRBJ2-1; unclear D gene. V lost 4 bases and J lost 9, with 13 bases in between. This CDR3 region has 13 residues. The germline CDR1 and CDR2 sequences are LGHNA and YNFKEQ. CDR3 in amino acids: CASSPPVRSEQFF. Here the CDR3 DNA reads TGTGCCAGCAGCCCCCCAGTGCGCAGTGAGCAGTTCTTC.

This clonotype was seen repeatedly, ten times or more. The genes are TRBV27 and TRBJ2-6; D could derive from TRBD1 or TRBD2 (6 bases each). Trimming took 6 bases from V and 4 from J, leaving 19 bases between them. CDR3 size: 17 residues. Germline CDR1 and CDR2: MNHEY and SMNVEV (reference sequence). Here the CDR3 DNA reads TGTGCCAGCAGCCCACTGACCTGGGGGGCGGGGGCCAACGTCCTGACTTTC. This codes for CASSPLTWGAGANVLTF. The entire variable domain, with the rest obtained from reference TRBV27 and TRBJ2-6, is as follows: EAQVTQNPRYLITVTGKKLTVTCSQNMNHEYMSWYRQDPGLGLRQIYYSMNVEVTDKGDVPEGYKVSRKEKRNFPLILESPSPNQTSLYFCASSPLTWGAGANVLTFGAGSRLTVL.

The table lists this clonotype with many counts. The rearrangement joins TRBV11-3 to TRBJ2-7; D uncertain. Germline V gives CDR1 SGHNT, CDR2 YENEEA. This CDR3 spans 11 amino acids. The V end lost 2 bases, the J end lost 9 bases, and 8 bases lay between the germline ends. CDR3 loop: CASSLREAQYF. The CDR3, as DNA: TGTGCCAGCAGCTTACGAGAAGCGCAGTACTTC.

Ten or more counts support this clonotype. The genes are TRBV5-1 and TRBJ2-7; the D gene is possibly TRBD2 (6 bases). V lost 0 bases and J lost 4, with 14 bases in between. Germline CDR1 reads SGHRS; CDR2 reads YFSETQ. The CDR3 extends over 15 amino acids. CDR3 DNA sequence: TGCGCCAGCAGCTTGGAGTCGACTAGTGTTTACGAGCAGTACTTC. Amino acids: CASSLESTSVYEQYF.

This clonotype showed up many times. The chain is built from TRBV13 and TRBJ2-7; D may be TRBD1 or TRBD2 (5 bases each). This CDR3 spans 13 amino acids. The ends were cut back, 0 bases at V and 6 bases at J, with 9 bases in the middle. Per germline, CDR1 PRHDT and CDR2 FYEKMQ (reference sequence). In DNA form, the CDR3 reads TGTGCCAGCAGCTTAGGCGGGGCTACCGAGCAGTACTTC. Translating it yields CASSLGGATEQYF.

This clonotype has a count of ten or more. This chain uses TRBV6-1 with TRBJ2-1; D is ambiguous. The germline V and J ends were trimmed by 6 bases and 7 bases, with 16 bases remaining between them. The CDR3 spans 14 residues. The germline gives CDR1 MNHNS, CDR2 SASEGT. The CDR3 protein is CASRPRAGVNEQFF. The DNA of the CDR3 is TGTGCCAGCAGGCCACGGGCTGGGGTGAATGAGCAGTTCTTC.

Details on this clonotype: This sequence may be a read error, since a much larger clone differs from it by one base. The CDR3 coding sequence is TGTGCCTGGAGTGGAGGGGGCGAGCGGCCCCAGCATTTT. Its protein product is CAWSGGGERPQHF. V and J are TRBV30 and TRBJ1-5; 7 positions agree with TRBD1. Germline values: CDR1 GTSNPN, CDR2 SVGIG (reference sequence). The CDR3 is 13 residues long. V trimming: 1 base; J trimming: 9 bases; junction bases outside the gene matches: 6.

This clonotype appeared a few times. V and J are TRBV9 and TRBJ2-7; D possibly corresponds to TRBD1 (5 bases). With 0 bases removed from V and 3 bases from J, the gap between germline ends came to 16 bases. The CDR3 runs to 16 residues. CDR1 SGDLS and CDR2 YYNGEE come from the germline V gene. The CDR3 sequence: CASSVGQPNPFYEQYF. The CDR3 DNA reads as TGTGCCAGCAGCGTAGGACAGCCAAACCCTTTCTACGAGCAGTACTTC.

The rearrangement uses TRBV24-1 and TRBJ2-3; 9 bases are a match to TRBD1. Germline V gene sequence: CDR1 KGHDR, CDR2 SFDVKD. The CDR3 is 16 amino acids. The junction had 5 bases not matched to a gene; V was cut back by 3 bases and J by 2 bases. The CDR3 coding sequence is TGTGCCACCAGTGATGGGGACAGGGCCTTCACAGATACGCAGTATTTT. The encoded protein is CATSDGDRAFTDTQYF.

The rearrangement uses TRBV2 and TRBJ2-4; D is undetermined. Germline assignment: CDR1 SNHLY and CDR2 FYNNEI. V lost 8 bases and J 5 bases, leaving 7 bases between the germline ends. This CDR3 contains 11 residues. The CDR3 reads CASAGENIQYF. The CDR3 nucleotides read TGTGCCAGCGCTGGTGAAAACATTCAGTACTTC.

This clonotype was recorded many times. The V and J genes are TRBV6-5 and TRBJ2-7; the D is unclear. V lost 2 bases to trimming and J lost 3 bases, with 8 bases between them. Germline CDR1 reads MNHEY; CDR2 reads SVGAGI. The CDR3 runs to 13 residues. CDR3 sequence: CASSYQTSYEQYF. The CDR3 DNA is TGTGCCAGCAGTTACCAAACGAGCTACGAGCAGTACTTC.

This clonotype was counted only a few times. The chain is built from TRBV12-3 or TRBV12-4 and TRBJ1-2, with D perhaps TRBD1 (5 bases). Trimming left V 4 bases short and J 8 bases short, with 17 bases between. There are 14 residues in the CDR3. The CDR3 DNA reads TGTGCCAGCAGTTACAGGCTTCTTAGAGGCGGCTACACCTTC. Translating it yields CASSYRLLRGGYTF.

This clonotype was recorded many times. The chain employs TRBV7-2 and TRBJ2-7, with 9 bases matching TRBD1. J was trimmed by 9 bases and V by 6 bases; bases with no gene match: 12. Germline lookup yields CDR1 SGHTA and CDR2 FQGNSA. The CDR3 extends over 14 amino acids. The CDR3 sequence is CASRGTGTRGRQYF. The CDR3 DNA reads TGTGCCAGCAGGGGGACAGGGACCCGTGGGCGGCAGTACTTC.

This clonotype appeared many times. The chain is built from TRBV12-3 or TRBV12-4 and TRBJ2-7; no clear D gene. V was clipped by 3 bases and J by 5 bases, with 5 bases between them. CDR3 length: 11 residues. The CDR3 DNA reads TGTGCCAGCAGTTTGTTGAACGAGCAGTACTTC. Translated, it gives CASSLLNEQYF.

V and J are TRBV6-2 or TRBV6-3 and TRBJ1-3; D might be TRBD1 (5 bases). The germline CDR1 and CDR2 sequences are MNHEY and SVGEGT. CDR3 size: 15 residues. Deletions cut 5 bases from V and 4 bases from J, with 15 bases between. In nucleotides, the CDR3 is TGTGCCAGCAGTGGCGCCCGGGGCGCGGGAAACACCATATATTTT. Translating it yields CASSGARGAGNTIYF.

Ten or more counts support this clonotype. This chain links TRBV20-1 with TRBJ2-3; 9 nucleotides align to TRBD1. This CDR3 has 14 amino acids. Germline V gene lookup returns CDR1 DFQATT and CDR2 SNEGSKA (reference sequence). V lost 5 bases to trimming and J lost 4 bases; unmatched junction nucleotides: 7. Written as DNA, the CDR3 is TGCAGTGCTGGACAGGGGACGGGTGCAGATACGCAGTATTTT. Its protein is CSAGQGTGADTQYF.